The 19 T cell receptor beta chains given below trace back to one sample, sequenced in a study of shared clonotypes between healthy human individuals. Clones were sequenced by immunoSEQ multiplex PCR, and TCRdb holds only the in-frame ones, with some missing. In the table there are 740,000 or so clones, around four fifths of which are singletons. Sequenced: memory CD4+ T cells sorted from blood. Subset here: CD45RA-negative fraction. The origin of the receptors is a woman in her 30s in good health.

This clone was seen a few times. The rearrangement uses TRBV30 and TRBJ1-6, with 9 bases identical to TRBD1. The germline V gene has CDR1 GTSNPN and CDR2 SVGIG (reference sequence). Trimming cost V 0 bases and J 10 bases; bases outside gene matches: 4. The CDR3 is 14 amino acids. CDR3 bases: TGTGCCTGGAGTGTAAAGGACAGGGGATCACCCCTCCACTTT. It encodes CAWSVKDRGSPLHF.

In DNA form, the CDR3 reads TGTGCCAGCAGCCTATTAGCGGGAGGGGTGAATGAGCAGTTCTTC. This translates into CASSLLAGGVNEQFF. The chain recombines TRBV7-3 with TRBJ2-1; 11 bases match TRBD2. This CDR3 contains 15 residues. CDR1 and CDR2 from the germline V gene are SGHTA and FQGTGA. Losses at the gene ends were 5 bases for V and 7 bases for J; bases not matched to a gene: 7. Complete variable domain (other parts from reference TRBV7-3 and TRBJ2-1): GAGVSQTPSNKVTEKGKYVELRCDPISGHTALYWYRQSLGQGPEFLIYFQGTGAADDSGLPNDRFFAVRPEGSVSTLKIQRTERGDSAVYLCASSLLAGGVNEQFFGPGTRLTVL.

The CDR3 DNA is TGTGCCAGCAGTCCACGACGTGTAACCTACGAGCAGTACTTC. Translating it yields CASSPRRVTYEQYF. This rearrangement joins TRBV27 to TRBJ2-7; D uncertain. The CDR3 is 14 amino acids. CDR1 MNHEY and CDR2 SMNVEV come from the germline V gene (reference sequence). V lost 5 bases, J lost 2 bases, and 13 bases lay in between.

A remark on this clone: The sample has other DNA sequences that encode this CDR3 too. The CDR3 DNA sequence: TGTGCCAGCAGTTTACTAGCGGGAGGCACAGATACGCAGTATTTT. The encoded protein is CASSLLAGGTDTQYF. The chain couples TRBV28 to TRBJ2-3; 10 bases fit TRBD2. V lost 2 bases, J lost 1 base, and 0 bases stayed unmatched. Germline V gene sequence: CDR1 MDHEN, CDR2 SYDVKM. CDR3 size: 15 residues.

The gene calls are TRBV11-2 and TRBJ1-2; D is ambiguous. CDR1 is SGHAT, CDR2 FQNNGV, per germline. Trimming removed 1 base from V and 6 bases from J, with 15 bases in between. CDR3 length equals 15 residues. For the CDR3, the DNA is TGTGCCAGCAGCTTAGTCAGGCGACGGGAGGATGGCTACACCTTC. Protein: CASSLVRRREDGYTF.

The chain is built from TRBV19 and TRBJ2-1, with TRBD2 matching over 9 bases. This CDR3 comprises 14 residues. Germline V CDR1 and CDR2: LNHDA, SQIVND (reference sequence). Trimming removed 5 bases from V and 10 bases from J; junction bases left unmatched: 9. The CDR3: CASSPGTSLREQFF. The CDR3 nucleotides are TGTGCCAGTAGTCCAGGGACTAGCTTACGCGAGCAGTTCTTC.

This rearrangement joins TRBV6-5 to TRBJ2-1, with a possible D match to TRBD1 (5 bases). The CDR3 consists of 11 residues. The germline V gene has CDR1 MNHEY and CDR2 SVGAGI. Trimming took 6 bases from V and 9 from J, leaving 9 bases between them. For the CDR3, the DNA is TGTGCCAGCAGGGCTACAGGTGAGCAGTTCTTC. It yields the protein CASRATGEQFF.

The rearrangement links TRBV7-8 to TRBJ1-5; a weak D match, TRBD1 (6 bases). The CDR3 loop spans 16 amino acids. Trimming stripped 5 bases from V and 0 bases from J, with 14 bases between. The germline gives CDR1 SGHVS, CDR2 FQNEAQ. CDR3 coding DNA: TGTGCCAGCAGCCACGACAGGAGATATAGCAATCAGCCCCAGCATTTT. This translates into CASSHDRRYSNQPQHF.

This sequence joins TRBV5-8 and TRBJ2-4; D perhaps matches TRBD1 (5 bases). V dropped 3 bases and J dropped 0 bases, with 16 bases sitting between them. The length of the CDR3 is 17 residues. CDR1 and CDR2 (germline): SGHTS, YDEGEE. The CDR3 DNA is TGTGCCAGCAGCTATGAGGCTGAGACAGTAGCCAAAAACATTCAGTACTTC. Its protein is CASSYEAETVAKNIQYF.

This clone has only one observation. The chain carries TRBV28 and TRBJ1-3; 7 bases align to TRBD1. The CDR3 length is 14 residues. With 6 bases clipped from V and 6 bases from J, the junction kept 8 bases outside the gene matches. Per the germline V gene, CDR1 is MDHEN and CDR2 is SYDVKM. For the CDR3, the DNA is TGTGCCAGCAGACAACAGGGGAGTAAAAACACCATATATTTT. As protein: CASRQQGSKNTIYF.

This clone was seen a handful of times. The gene calls are TRBV28 and TRBJ1-3; possibly TRBD1 for D (5 bases). CDR3 length: 15 residues. Between the trimmed V and J ends, which lost 2 bases and 7 bases, there was a span of 15 bases. The germline V gene has CDR1 MDHEN and CDR2 SYDVKM. The CDR3 sequence is CASSLGGAGWNTIYF. In DNA form, the CDR3 reads TGTGCCAGCAGTTTAGGCGGTGCAGGGTGGAACACCATATATTTT.

This clone was seen more than once but under ten times. The gene calls are TRBV5-1 and TRBJ1-1; 7 bases line up with TRBD1. The CDR3 has 15 residues. The ends lost 0 bases at V and 5 bases at J; junction bases unmatched: 7. The germline V gene has CDR1 SGHRS and CDR2 YFSETQ. This CDR3 reads CASSLGIQGPTEAFF. CDR3 nucleotide sequence: TGCGCCAGCAGCTTGGGGATACAGGGGCCAACTGAAGCTTTCTTT.

The rearrangement joins TRBV6-7 to TRBJ2-7; 7 nucleotides agree with TRBD2. TRBV6-7 is an ORF, with its function uncertain. After removal of 8 bases from V and 5 bases from J, the junction contained 12 bases not matched to a gene. The CDR3 contains 14 residues. The CDR3 protein is CASFVAREIHEQYF. The CDR3 DNA follows: TGTGCCAGCTTTGTTGCGCGGGAGATCCACGAGCAGTACTTC.

The chain uses TRBV6-5 and TRBJ1-1, with 8 nucleotides matching TRBD1. J was trimmed by 12 bases and V by 5 bases; bases with no gene match: 8. Germline values: CDR1 MNHEY, CDR2 SVGAGI. CDR3 length: 12 amino acids. The CDR3 bases are TGTGCCAGCAGTCCGGACAGGGAGAGGACTTTCTTT. Residues: CASSPDRERTFF.

The CDR3: CASSRLGQGGEKLFF. In nucleotides, the CDR3 is TGCGCCAGCAGCAGACTTGGACAGGGAGGCGAAAAACTGTTTTTT. The J gene is TRBJ1-4, the V gene TRBV5-1; 8 nucleotides match TRBD1. V was pared by 4 bases and J by 8 bases, with 10 bases of the junction left unmatched. This CDR3 contains 15 residues. Per germline, CDR1 SGHRS and CDR2 YFSETQ.

This clone was recorded a few times. The J gene is TRBJ1-3, the V gene TRBV5-4; 7 bases match TRBD1. Losses at the gene ends were 3 bases for V and 4 bases for J; bases not matched to a gene: 7. This CDR3 has 15 amino acids. Germline-derived CDR1 and CDR2 are SGHNT and YYREEE (reference sequence). The CDR3 protein is CASSSGTAVGNTIYF. In nucleotides, the CDR3 is TGTGCCAGCAGCTCTGGGACAGCCGTCGGAAACACCATATATTTT.

This chain's CDR3 is CASSPRDPREQYF. The CDR3 DNA follows: TGTGCCAGCAGTCCAAGGGACCCCCGAGAGCAGTACTTC. The V call is TRBV28, the J call TRBJ2-7; D is possibly TRBD1 or TRBD2 (5 bases each). The V gene's germline CDR1 is MDHEN and CDR2 SYDVKM. Trimming stripped 5 bases from V and 7 bases from J, with 15 bases between. The CDR3 is 13 residues long.

J is TRBJ2-7 and V is TRBV28; either TRBD1 or TRBD2 may fit D (5 bases each). This CDR3 is built from 15 residues. Germline loops: CDR1 MDHEN, CDR2 SYDVKM. With 5 bases removed from V and 0 bases from J, the gap between germline ends came to 14 bases. CDR3: CASSLWGRDSYEQYF. CDR3 nucleotides: TGTGCCAGCAGTCTGTGGGGACGGGACTCCTACGAGCAGTACTTC.

J is TRBJ2-2 and V is TRBV19; D gene ambiguous. The CDR3 loop spans 15 amino acids. The V and J ends lost 5 bases and 8 bases respectively, with 18 bases between them. Germline CDR1 is LNHDA and CDR2 is SQIVND (reference sequence). CDR3 nucleotides: TGTGCCAGTAGTCCTACGGACGGGCTAGGGGGGGAGCTGTTTTTT. Its protein product is CASSPTDGLGGELFF.